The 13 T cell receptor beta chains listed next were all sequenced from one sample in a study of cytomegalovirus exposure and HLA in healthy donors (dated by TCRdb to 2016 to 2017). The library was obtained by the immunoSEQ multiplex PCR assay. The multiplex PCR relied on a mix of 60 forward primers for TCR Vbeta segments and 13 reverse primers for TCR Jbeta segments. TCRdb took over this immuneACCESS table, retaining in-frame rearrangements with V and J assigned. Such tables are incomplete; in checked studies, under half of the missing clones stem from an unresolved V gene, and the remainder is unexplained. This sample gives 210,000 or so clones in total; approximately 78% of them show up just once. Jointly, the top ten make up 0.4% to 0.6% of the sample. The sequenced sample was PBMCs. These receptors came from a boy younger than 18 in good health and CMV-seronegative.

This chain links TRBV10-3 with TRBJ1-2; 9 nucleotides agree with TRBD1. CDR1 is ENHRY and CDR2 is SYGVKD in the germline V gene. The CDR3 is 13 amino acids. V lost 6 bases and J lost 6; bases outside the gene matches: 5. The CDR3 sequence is CAISDTGGHGYTF. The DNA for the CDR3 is TGTGCCATCAGCGATACAGGGGGCCATGGCTACACCTTC.

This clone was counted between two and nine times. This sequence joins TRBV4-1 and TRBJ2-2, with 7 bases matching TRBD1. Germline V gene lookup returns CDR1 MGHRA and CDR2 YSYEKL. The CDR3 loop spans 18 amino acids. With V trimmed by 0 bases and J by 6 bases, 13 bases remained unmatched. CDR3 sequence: CASSQDLSRGRLAGELFF. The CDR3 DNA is TGCGCCAGCAGCCAAGATCTTTCTAGGGGGCGGCTGGCCGGGGAGCTGTTTTTT.

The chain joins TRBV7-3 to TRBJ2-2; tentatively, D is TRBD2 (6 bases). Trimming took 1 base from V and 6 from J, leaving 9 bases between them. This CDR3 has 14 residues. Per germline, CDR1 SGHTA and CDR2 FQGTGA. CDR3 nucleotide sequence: TGTGCCAGCAGCTTAAGGGGCGGGGCCGGGGAGCTGTTTTTT. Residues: CASSLRGGAGELFF.

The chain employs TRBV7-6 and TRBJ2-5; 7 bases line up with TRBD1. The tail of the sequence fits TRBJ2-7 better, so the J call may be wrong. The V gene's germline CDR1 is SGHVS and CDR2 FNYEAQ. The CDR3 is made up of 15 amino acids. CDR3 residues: CASSFAGTAFYEQYF. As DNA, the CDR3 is TGTGCCAGCAGCTTCGCCGGGACAGCCTTCTACGAGCAGTACTTC.

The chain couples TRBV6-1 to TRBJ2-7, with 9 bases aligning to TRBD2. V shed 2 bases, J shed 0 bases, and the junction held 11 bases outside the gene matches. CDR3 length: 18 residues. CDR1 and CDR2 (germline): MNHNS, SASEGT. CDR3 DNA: TGTGCCAGCAGTGAAAGGCTAGCGGGATTCTATAGCTCCTACGAGCAGTACTTC. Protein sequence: CASSERLAGFYSSYEQYF.

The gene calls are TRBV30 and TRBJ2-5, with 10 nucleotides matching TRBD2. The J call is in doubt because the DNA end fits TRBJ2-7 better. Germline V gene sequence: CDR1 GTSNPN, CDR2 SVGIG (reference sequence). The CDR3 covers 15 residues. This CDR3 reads CAWSVMLAGVYEQYF. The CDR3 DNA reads TGTGCCTGGAGTGTAATGCTAGCGGGAGTCTACGAGCAGTACTTC.

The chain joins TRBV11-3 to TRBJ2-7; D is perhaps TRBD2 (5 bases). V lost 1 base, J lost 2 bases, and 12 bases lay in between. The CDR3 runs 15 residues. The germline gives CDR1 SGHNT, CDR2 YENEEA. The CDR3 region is CASSLVGSTPYEQYF. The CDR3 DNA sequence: TGTGCCAGCAGCTTAGTGGGGAGCACCCCCTACGAGCAGTACTTC.

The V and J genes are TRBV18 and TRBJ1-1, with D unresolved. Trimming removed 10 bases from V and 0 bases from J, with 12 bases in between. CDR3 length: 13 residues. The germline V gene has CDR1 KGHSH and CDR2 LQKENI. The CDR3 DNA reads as TGTGCCACAACCGGCGGGCTGAACACTGAAGCTTTCTTT. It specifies CATTGGLNTEAFF. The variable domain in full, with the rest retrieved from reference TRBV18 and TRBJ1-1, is NAGVMQNPRHLVRRRGQEARLRCSPMKGHSHVYWYRQLPEEGLKFMVYLQKENIIDESGMPKERFSAEFPKEGPSILRIQQVVRGDSAAYFCATTGGLNTEAFFGQGTRLTVV.

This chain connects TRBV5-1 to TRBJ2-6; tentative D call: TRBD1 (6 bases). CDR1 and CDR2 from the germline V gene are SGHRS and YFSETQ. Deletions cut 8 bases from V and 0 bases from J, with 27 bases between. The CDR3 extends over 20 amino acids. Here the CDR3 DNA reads TGCGCCAGTACCCTAAACCCCGGGACATATGAACCCTCTGGGGCCAACGTCCTGACTTTC. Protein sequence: CASTLNPGTYEPSGANVLTF.

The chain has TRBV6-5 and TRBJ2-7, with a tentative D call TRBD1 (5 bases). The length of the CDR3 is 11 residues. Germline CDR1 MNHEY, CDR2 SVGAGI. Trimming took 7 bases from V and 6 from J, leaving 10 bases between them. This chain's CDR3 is CASTAGREQYF. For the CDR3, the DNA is TGTGCCAGCACCGCAGGGCGCGAGCAGTACTTC.

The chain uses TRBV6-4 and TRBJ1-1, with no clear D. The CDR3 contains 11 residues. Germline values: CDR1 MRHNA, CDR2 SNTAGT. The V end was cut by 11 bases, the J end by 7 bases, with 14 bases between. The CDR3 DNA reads TGTGCCCGAGCACGGCGGGATGAAGCTTTCTTT. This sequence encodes CARARRDEAFF.

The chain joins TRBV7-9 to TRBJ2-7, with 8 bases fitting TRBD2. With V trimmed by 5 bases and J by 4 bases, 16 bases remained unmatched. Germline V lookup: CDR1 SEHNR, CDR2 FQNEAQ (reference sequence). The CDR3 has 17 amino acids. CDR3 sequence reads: CASSPGGVAGITYEQYF. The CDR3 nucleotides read TGTGCCAGCAGCCCTGGGGGGGTAGCGGGAATCACTTACGAGCAGTACTTC.

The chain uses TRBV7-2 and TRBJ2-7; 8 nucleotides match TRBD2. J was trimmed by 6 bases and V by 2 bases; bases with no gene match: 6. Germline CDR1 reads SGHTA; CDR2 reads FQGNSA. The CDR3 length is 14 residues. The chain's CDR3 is CASSLRAGVAEQYF. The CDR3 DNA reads TGTGCCAGCAGCTTAAGAGCGGGAGTTGCCGAGCAGTACTTC.